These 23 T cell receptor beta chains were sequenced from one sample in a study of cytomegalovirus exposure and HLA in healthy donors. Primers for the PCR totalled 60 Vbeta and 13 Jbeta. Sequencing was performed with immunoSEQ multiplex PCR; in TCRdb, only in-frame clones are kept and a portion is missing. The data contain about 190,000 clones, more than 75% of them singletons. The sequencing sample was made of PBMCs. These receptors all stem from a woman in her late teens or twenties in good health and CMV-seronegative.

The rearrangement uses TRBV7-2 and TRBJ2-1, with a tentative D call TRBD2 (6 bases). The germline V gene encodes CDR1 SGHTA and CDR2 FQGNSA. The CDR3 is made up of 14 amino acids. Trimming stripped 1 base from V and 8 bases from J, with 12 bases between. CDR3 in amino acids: CASSLGLAFYEQFF. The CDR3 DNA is TGTGCCAGCAGCTTAGGGCTAGCGTTCTATGAGCAGTTCTTC.

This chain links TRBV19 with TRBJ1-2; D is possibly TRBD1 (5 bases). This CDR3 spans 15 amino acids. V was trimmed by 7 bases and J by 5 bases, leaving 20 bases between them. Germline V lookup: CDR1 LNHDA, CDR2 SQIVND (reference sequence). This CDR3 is CASKPNSGVTYGYTF. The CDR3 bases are TGTGCCAGTAAACCCAACTCGGGGGTTACTTATGGCTACACCTTC. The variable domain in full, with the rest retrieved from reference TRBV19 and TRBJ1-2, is DGGITQSPKYLFRKEGQNVTLSCEQNLNHDAMYWYRQDPGQGLRLIYYSQIVNDFQKGDIAEGYSVSREKKESFPLTVTSAQKNPTAFYLCASKPNSGVTYGYTFGSGTRLTVV.

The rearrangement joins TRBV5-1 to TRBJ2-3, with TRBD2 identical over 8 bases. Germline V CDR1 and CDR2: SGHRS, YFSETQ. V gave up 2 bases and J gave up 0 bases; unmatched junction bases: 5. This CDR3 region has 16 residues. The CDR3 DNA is TGCGCCAGCAGCTTTACTAGCGGAACTAGCACAGATACGCAGTATTTT. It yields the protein CASSFTSGTSTDTQYF. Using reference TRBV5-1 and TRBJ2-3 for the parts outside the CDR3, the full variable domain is KAGVTQTPRYLIKTRGQQVTLSCSPISGHRSVSWYQQTPGQGLQFLFEYFSETQRNKGNFPGRFSGRQFSNSRSEMNVSTLELGDSALYLCASSFTSGTSTDTQYFGPGTRLTVL.

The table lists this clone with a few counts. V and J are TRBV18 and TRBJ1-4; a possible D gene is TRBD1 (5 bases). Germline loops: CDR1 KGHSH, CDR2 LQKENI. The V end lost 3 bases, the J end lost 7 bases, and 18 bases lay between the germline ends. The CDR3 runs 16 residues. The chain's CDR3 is CASSPRVEQAAEKLFF. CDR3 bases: TGTGCCAGCTCACCGCGCGTCGAACAGGCTGCTGAAAAACTGTTTTTT.

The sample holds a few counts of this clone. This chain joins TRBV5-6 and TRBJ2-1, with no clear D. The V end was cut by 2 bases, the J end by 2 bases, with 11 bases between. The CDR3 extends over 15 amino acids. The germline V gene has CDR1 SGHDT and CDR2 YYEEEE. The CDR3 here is CASSFPGGTYNEQFF. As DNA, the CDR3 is TGTGCCAGCAGCTTCCCTGGCGGAACCTACAATGAGCAGTTCTTC. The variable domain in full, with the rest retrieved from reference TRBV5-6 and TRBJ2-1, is DAGVTQSPTHLIKTRGQQVTLRCSPKSGHDTVSWYQQALGQGPQFIFQYYEEEERQRGNFPDRFSGHQFPNYSSELNVNALLLGDSALYLCASSFPGGTYNEQFFGPGTRLTVL.

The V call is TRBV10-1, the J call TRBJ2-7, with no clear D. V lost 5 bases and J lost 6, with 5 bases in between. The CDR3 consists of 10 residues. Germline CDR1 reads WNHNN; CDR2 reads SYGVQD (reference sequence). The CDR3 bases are TGCGCCAGCAGTTTAATCGAGCAGTACTTC. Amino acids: CASSLIEQYF.

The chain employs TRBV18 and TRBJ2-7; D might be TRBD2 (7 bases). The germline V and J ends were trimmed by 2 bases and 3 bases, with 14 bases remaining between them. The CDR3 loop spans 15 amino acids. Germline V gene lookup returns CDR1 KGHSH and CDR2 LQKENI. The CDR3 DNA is TGTGCCAGCTCACCAACCCAGGGGACTAACTACGAGCAGTACTTC. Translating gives CASSPTQGTNYEQYF.

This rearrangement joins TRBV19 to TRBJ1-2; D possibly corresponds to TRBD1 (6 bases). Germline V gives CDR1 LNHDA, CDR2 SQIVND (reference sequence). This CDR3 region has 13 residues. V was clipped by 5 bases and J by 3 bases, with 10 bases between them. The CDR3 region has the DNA TGTGCCAGTAGTCAGCCAGGGGACTATGGCTACACCTTC. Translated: CASSQPGDYGYTF.

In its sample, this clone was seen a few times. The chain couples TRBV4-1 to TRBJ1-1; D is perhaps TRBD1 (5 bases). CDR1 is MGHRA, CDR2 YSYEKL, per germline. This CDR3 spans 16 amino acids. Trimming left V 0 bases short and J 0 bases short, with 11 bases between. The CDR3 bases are TGCGCCAGCAGCCAAGAGCGGCGGGGGGTGAACACTGAAGCTTTCTTT. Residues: CASSQERRGVNTEAFF.

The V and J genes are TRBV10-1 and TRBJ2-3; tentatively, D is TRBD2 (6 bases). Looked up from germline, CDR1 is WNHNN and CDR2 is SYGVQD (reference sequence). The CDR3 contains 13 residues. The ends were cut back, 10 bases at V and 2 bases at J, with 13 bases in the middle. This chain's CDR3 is CATGTPNTDTQYF. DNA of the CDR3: TGCGCCACCGGGACTCCCAACACAGATACGCAGTATTTT.

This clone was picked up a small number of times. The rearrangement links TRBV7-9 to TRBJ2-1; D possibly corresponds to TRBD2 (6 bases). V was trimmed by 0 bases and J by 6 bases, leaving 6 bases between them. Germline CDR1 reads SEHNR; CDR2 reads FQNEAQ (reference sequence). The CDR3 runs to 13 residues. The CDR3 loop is CASSLALANEQFF. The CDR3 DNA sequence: TGTGCCAGCAGCTTAGCACTAGCCAATGAGCAGTTCTTC.

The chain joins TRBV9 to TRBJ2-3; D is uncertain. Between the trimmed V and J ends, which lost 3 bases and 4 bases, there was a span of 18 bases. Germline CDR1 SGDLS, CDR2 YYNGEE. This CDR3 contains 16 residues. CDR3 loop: CASSADIYTGPDTQYF. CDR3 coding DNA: TGTGCCAGCAGCGCCGACATTTACACCGGCCCAGATACGCAGTATTTT.

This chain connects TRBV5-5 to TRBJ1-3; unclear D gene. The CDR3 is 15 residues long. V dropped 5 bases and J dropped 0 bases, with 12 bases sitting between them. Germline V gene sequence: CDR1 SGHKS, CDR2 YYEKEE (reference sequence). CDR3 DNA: TGTGCCAGCAGACTAGACACTAGCTCTGGAAACACCATATATTTT. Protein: CASRLDTSSGNTIYF.

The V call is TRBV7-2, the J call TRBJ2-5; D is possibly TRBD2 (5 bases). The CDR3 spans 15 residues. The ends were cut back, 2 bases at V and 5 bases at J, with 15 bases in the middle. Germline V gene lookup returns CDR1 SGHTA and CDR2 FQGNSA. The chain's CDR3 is CASSLTWTLLETQYF. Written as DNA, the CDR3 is TGTGCCAGCAGCTTAACCTGGACTCTCCTGGAGACCCAGTACTTC.

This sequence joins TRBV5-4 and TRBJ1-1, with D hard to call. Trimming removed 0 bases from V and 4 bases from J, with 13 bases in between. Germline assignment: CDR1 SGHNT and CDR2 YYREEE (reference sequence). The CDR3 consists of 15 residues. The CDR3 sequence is CASSLDSREGTEAFF. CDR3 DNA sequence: TGTGCCAGCAGCTTGGATTCTAGGGAGGGCACTGAAGCTTTCTTT.

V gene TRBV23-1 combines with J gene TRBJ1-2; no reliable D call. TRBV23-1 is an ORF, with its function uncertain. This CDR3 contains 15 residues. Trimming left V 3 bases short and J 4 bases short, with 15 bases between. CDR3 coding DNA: TGCGCCAGCAGTCAGCTGAACAGATCACTCTATGGCTACACCTTC. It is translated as CASSQLNRSLYGYTF.

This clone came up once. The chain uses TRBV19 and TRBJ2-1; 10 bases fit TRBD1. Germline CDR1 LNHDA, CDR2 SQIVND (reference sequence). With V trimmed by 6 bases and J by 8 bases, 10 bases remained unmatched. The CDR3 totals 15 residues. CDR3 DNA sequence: TGTGCCAGTAGCGATTCGGGACAGGGGATCTATGAGCAGTTCTTC. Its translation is CASSDSGQGIYEQFF.

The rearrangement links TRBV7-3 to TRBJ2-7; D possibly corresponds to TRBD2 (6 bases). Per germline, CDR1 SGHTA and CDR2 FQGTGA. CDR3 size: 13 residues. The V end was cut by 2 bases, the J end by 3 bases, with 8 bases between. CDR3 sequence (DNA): TGTGCCAGCAGCTTATTGGGGGGCTACGAGCAGTACTTC. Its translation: CASSLLGGYEQYF.

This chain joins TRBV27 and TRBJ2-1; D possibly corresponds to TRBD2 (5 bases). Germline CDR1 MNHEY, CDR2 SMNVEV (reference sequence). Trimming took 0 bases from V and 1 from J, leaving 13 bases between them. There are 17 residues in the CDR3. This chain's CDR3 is CASSLSPSGPSYNEQFF. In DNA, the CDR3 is TGTGCCAGCAGTTTATCTCCCAGCGGACCTTCCTACAATGAGCAGTTCTTC.

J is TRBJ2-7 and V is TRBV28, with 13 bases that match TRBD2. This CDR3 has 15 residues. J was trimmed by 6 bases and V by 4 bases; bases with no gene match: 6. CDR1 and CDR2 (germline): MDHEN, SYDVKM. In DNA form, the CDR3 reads TGTGCCAGCAGTTCGCCGGGACTAGCGGGACGCGAGCAGTACTTC. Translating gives CASSSPGLAGREQYF.

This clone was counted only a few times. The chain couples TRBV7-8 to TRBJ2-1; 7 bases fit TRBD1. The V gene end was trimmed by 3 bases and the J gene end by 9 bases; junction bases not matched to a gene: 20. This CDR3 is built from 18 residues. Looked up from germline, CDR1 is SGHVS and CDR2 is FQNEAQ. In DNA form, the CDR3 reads TGTGCCAGCAGCTTGCAAAGATCGGGCAGGGGGTCGTTAGGTGAGCAGTTCTTC. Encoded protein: CASSLQRSGRGSLGEQFF.

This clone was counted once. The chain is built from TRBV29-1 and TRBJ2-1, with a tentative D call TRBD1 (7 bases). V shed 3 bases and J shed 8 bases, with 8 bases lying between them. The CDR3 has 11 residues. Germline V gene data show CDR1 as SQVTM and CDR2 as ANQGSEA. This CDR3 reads CSVDRGDEQFF. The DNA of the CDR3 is TGCAGCGTTGACAGGGGGGATGAGCAGTTCTTC.

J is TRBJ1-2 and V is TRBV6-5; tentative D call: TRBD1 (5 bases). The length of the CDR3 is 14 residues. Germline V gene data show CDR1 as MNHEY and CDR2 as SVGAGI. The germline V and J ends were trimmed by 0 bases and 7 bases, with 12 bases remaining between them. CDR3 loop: CASSYSVRASGYTF. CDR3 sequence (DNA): TGTGCCAGCAGTTACTCGGTCAGGGCCTCTGGCTACACCTTC.